Listed below are T cell receptor beta chains from one sample, sequenced in a study of blood T cell repertoires in COVID-19. The protocol was immunoSEQ multiplex PCR, while the TCRdb copy is restricted to in-frame clones and leaves out a portion. The table lists about 190,000 clones, about 90% of them singletons. What was sequenced was peripheral blood. The receptors here all came from a man between 60 and 70 years old with active or convalescent COVID-19. The CDR3 runs from the conserved cysteine through the conserved F or W. Size is omitted from some rows. Given values are once, few, many or a class for expanded clones.

J gene,V gene,clone size,CDR3 length,CDR3 protein
TRBJ2-5,TRBV21-1,NA,16,CASSKHQAEPQETQYF
TRBJ2-3,TRBV4-1,NA,15,CASSQGPGVGDTQYF
TRBJ2-3,TRBV2,once,14,CASSVTESTDTQYF
TRBJ2-1,TRBV7-9,NA,12,CASSLGSTGEFF
TRBJ2-2,TRBV19,NA,14,CASKRFSNTGELFF
TRBJ1-2,TRBV5-4,NA,14,CASSRDSSTVGYTF
TRBJ1-5,TRBV5-1,once,14,CASSPQGVGQPQHF
TRBJ1-2,TRBV30,NA,13,CAWSRQGAYGYTF
TRBJ2-5,TRBV2,once,14,CASRETSGGETQYF
TRBJ1-5,TRBV6-4,NA,14,CASSEGTRGQPQHF
TRBJ1-6,TRBV7-2,NA,12,CAAGRGNSPLHF